The TCR beta chain described here comes from a study of blood T cell repertoires in COVID-19. Profiled with immunoSEQ multiplex PCR; TCRdb holds only in-frame clones, not every one. The sample has 150,000 to 200,000 clones; roughly 86% are singletons. This clone has a handful of counts. The CDR3 sequence is 15 residues long. The trim removed 3 bases at V and 0 bases at J, leaving 5 bases unmatched. Germline loops: CDR1 SEHNR, CDR2 FQNEAQ (reference sequence). The gene calls are TRBV7-9 and TRBJ2-7; the match to TRBD1 covers 7 bases. This receptor was taken from a man aged 55 to 70 with COVID-19, enrolled during active disease. The sequenced sample was peripheral blood. The CDR3, as DNA: TGTGCCAGCAGCTTCACCGACAGGGACTCCTACGAGCAGTACTTC. Its protein product is CASSFTDRDSYEQYF.